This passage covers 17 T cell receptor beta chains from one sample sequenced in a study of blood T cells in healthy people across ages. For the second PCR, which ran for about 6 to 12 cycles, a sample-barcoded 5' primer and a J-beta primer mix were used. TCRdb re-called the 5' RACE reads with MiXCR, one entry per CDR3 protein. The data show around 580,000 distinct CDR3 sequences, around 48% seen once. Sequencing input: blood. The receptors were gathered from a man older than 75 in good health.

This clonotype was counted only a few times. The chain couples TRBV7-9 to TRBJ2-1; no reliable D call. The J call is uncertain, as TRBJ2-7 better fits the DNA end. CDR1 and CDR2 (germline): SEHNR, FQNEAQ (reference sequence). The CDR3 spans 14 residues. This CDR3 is CASSLAGRYNEQYF. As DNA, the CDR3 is TGTGCCAGCAGCTTAGCCGGGCGCTACAATGAGCAGTACTTC.

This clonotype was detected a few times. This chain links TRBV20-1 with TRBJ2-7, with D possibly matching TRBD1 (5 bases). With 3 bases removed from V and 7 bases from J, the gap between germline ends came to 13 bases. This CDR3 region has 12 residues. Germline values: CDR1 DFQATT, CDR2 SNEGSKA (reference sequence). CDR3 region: CSARVVGREQYF. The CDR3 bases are TGCAGTGCTAGGGTCGTGGGGCGGGAGCAGTACTTC.

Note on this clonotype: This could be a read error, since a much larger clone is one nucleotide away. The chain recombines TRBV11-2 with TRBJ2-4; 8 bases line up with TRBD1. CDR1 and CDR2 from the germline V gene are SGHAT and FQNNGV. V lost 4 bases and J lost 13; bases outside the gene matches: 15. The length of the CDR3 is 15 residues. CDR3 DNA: TGTGCCAGCAGCTACCCTCCCCAGGGGGCTGGGGAGCAGTACTTC. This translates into CASSYPPQGAGEQYF.

CDR3 residues: CASSPQPSGRNTGELFF. The CDR3, as DNA: TGTGCCAGCAGCCCGCAACCTAGCGGGAGGAACACCGGGGAGCTGTTTTTT. The chain links TRBV7-3 to TRBJ2-2; 10 nucleotides align to TRBD2. The CDR3 has 17 amino acids. Germline values: CDR1 SGHTA, CDR2 FQGTGA. V lost 5 bases and J lost 1; bases outside the gene matches: 7.

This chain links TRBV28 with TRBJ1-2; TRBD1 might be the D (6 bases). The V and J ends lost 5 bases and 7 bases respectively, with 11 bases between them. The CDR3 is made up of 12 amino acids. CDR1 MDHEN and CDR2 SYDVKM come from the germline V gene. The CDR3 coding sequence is TGTGCCAGCAGTCCTGGGGGCTGTGGCTACACCTTC. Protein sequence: CASSPGGCGYTF.

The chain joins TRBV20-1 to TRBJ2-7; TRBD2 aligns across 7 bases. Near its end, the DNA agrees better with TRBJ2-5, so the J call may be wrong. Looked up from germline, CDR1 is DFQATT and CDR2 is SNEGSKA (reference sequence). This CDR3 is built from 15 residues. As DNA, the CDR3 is TGCAGTGCTAGAGATCCGAGGGAGGGCCGGGAGACCCAGTACTTC. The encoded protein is CSARDPREGRETQYF.

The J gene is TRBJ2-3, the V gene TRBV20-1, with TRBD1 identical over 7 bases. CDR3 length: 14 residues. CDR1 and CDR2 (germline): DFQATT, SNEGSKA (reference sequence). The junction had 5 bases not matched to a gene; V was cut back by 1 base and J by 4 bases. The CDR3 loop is CSARGGTVADTQYF. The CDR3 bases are TGCAGTGCTAGAGGTGGGACAGTCGCAGATACGCAGTATTTT.

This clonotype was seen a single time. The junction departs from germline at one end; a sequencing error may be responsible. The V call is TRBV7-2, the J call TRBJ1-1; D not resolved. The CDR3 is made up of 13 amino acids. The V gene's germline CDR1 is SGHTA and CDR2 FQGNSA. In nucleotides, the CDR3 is TGTGCCAGCAGCGTAGGCGGAGTCACTGAGGCTTTCTTT. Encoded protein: CASSVGGVTEAFF.

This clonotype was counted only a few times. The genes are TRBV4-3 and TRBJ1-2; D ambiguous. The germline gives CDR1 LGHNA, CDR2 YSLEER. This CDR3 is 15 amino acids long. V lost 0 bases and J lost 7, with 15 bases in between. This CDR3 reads CASSQDLGIGSGYTF. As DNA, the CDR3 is TGCGCCAGCAGCCAAGATCTAGGGATTGGAAGTGGCTACACCTTC.

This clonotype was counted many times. The CDR3 spells CASSYSGARLHYEQYF. CDR3 in DNA: TGTGCCAGCAGTTACTCGGGGGCCAGGTTACACTACGAGCAGTACTTC. The rearrangement uses TRBV6-5 and TRBJ2-7; a weak D match, TRBD1 (6 bases). Trimming took 0 bases from V and 3 from J, leaving 15 bases between them. This CDR3 has 16 residues. Germline values: CDR1 MNHEY, CDR2 SVGAGI.

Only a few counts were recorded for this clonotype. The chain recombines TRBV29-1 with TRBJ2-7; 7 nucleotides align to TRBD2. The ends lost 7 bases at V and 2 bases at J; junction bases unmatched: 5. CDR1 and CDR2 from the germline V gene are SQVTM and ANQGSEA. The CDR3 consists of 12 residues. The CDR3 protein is CSAGGGTYEQYF. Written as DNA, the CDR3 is TGCAGCGCCGGGGGAGGGACCTACGAGCAGTACTTC.

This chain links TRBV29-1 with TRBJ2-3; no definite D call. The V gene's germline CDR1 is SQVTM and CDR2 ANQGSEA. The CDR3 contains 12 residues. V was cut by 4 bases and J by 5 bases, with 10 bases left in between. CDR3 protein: CSVARAEDTQYF. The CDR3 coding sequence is TGCAGCGTTGCACGAGCAGAAGATACGCAGTATTTT.

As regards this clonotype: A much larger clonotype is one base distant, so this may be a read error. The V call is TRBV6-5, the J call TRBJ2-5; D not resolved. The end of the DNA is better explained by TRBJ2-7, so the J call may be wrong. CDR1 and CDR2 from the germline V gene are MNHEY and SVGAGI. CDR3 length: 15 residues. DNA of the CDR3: TGTGCCAGCAGTCCCCGTCGAGCCGTAGCCCACGAGCAGTACTTC. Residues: CASSPRRAVAHEQYF.

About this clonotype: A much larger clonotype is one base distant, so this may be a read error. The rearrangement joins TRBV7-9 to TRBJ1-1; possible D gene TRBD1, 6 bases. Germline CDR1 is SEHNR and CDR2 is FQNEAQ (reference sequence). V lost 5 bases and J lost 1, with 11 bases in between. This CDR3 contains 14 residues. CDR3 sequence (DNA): TGTGCCAGCAGCCCCGGGACACCGAACACTGAAGCTTTCTTT. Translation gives CASSPGTPNTEAFF.

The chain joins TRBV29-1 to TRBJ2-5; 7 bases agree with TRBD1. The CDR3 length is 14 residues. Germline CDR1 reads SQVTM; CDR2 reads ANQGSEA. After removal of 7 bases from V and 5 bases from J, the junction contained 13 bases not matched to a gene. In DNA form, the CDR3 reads TGCAGCGCACGAACAGGGGCGATTCGGGAGACCCAGTACTTC. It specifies CSARTGAIRETQYF.

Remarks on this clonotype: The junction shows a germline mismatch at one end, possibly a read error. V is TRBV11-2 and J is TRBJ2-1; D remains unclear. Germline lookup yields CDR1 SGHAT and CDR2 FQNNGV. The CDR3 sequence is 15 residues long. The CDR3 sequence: CASSLRQSSHNEQFF. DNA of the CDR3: TGTGCCAGCAGCTTGCGCCAGAGCTCCCACAATGAGCAGTTCTTC.

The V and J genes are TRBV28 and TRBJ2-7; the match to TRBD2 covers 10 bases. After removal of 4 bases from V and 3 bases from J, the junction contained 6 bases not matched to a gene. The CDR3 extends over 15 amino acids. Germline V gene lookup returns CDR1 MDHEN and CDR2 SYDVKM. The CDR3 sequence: CASSSPSGSLYEQYF. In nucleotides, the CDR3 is TGTGCCAGCAGTTCGCCTAGCGGGAGCCTCTACGAGCAGTACTTC.